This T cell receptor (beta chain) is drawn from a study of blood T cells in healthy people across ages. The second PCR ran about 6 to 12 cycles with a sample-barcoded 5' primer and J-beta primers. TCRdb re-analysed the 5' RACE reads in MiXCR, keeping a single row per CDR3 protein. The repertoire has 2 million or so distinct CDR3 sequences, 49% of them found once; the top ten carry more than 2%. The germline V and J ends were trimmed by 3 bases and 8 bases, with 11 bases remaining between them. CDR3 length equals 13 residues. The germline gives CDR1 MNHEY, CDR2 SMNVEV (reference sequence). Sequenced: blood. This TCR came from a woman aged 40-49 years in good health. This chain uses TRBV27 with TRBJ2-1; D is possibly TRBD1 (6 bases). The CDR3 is CASSLHREDEQFF. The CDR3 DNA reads TGTGCCAGCAGTTTGCACAGGGAAGATGAGCAGTTCTTC.